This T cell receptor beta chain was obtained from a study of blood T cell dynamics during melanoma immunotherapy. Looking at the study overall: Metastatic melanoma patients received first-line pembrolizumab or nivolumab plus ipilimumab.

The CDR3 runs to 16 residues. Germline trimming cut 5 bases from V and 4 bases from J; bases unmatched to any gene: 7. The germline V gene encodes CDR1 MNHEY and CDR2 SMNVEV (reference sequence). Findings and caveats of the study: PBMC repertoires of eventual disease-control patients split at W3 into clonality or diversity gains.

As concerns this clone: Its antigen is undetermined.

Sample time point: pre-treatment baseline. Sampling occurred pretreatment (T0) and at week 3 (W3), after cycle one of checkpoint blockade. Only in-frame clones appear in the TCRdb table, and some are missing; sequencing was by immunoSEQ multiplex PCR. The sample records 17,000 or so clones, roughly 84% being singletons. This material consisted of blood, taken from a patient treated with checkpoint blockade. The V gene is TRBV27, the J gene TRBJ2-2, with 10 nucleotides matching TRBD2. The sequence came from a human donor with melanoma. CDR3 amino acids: CASSPSSGRATGELFF. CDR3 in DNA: TGTGCCAGCAGTCCGTCCAGCGGGAGGGCCACCGGGGAGCTGTTTTTT.